This T cell receptor (beta chain) was documented in a study of read filtering for tumor transcriptome and immune sequencing. Study in general: The cohort had about 16 men and roughly 13 women aged about 45 to 80, mean about 68 years. IR-seq gave about 4.05 to 11 million TCR reads per sample; RNA-seq gave about 75 to 1,300.

The library was built from 400 to 500 ng RNA with molecular barcoded adaptors for alpha/delta and beta/gamma chains. TCRdb itself ran the reads through MiXCR, one entry per CDR3 protein. The data contain 100,000 to 150,000 distinct CDR3 sequences, approximately 13% of them singletons. V lost 6 bases and J 7 bases, leaving 31 bases between the germline ends. The CDR3 is 18 amino acids. CDR1 and CDR2 (germline): MNHEY, SVGEGT. This clonotype has ten or more counts. Every patient had bone marrow sampled while the disease was active. The V gene is TRBV6-2 or TRBV6-3, the J gene TRBJ2-7; the D gene is possibly TRBD2 (6 bases). The clonotype originates from a donor at least 40 years old with multiple myeloma. What was sequenced was a population of CD138-negative cells sorted from bone marrow. The CDR3 protein is CASRRPRGVKLAAGEQYF. As DNA, the CDR3 is TGTGCCAGCAGGAGACCACGGGGAGTAAAGTTAGCGGCTGGGGAGCAGTACTTC.